The 12 T cell receptor beta chains below come from one sample, sequenced in a study of beta chain features in type 1 diabetes. Expressed TCRB transcripts were sequenced because the isolated RNA had all been reverse transcribed beforehand. The method was immunoSEQ multiplex PCR; TCRdb's version includes in-frame clones alone and lacks a portion of them. The table lists about 470,000 clones, about 32% of them singletons. Material for sequencing was naive CD4+ T cells from blood. These receptors came from a man between 18 and 35 years old in good health.

The chain couples TRBV7-2 to TRBJ1-5, with TRBD1 as a possible D gene (5 bases). Trimming removed 4 bases at V and 7 bases at J, with 14 bases between. The CDR3 is 14 amino acids. Per the germline V gene, CDR1 is SGHTA and CDR2 is FQGNSA. This chain's CDR3 is CASSSTVTAQPQHF. The CDR3 nucleotides read TGTGCCAGCAGCTCGACAGTTACGGCCCAGCCCCAGCATTTT.

This clone came up once. The rearrangement links TRBV4-2 to TRBJ2-3; 7 bases match TRBD2. Germline CDR1 is LGHNA and CDR2 is YNFKEQ. V shed 3 bases, J shed 2 bases, and the junction held 2 bases outside the gene matches. This CDR3 comprises 14 residues. CDR3 nucleotide sequence: TGTGCCAGCAGCCATGGACTAGACACAGATACGCAGTATTTT. Amino acid sequence: CASSHGLDTDTQYF.

Comments on this clone: This CDR3 is also generated by other DNA sequences in the sample. The chain has TRBV7-2 and TRBJ2-1; D is uncertain. The CDR3 covers 13 residues. Trimming left V 4 bases short and J 0 bases short, with 4 bases between. CDR1 is SGHTA, CDR2 FQGNSA, per germline. CDR3 nucleotide sequence: TGTGCCAGCAGCTCTAGCTCCTACAATGAGCAGTTCTTC. It is translated as CASSSSSYNEQFF.

This clone was observed a few times. V usage is TRBV4-1 and J usage is TRBJ2-1, with a weak D call TRBD2 (6 bases). V lost 2 bases and J 10 bases, leaving 18 bases between the germline ends. The CDR3 spans 15 residues. The germline CDR1 and CDR2 sequences are MGHRA and YSYEKL. CDR3 residues: CASSQPRRDPGEQFF. In nucleotides, the CDR3 is TGCGCCAGCAGCCAACCTCGGCGGGACCCGGGGGAGCAGTTCTTC.

On this clone itself: This CDR3 is also generated by other DNA sequences in the sample. This chain joins TRBV18 and TRBJ2-7; D ambiguous. Germline lookup yields CDR1 KGHSH and CDR2 LQKENI. This CDR3 has 12 residues. Trimming cost V 5 bases and J 0 bases, with 5 bases left between them. The CDR3 DNA reads as TGTGCCAGCTCATCTAGCTCCTACGAGCAGTACTTC. It encodes CASSSSSYEQYF.

The chain combines TRBV29-1 with TRBJ2-5; the D gene is possibly TRBD2 (6 bases). V was trimmed by 1 base and J by 5 bases, leaving 11 bases between them. This CDR3 comprises 13 residues. Germline assignment: CDR1 SQVTM and CDR2 ANQGSEA. The chain's CDR3 is CSVEVEGLETQYF. The CDR3 DNA reads TGCAGCGTTGAAGTGGAGGGACTGGAGACCCAGTACTTC.

The V and J genes are TRBV7-9 and TRBJ2-5, with D unclear. Germline V gives CDR1 SEHNR, CDR2 FQNEAQ (reference sequence). The CDR3 spans 12 residues. Trimming shortened V by 1 base and J by 7 bases, and 7 bases separated the two germline ends. The CDR3 coding sequence is TGTGCCAGCAGCTTAGATCCAGGGACCCAGTACTTC. This translates into CASSLDPGTQYF.

The CDR3 DNA sequence: TGTGCCAGCAGCTTCCGTAGCTCAGTCTCGGATACGCAGTATTTT. This sequence encodes CASSFRSSVSDTQYF. The chain couples TRBV7-2 to TRBJ2-3; D not resolved. The germline CDR1 and CDR2 sequences are SGHTA and FQGNSA. V was clipped by 3 bases and J by 6 bases, with 16 bases between them. The CDR3 totals 15 residues.

This clone was counted a few times. The rearrangement uses TRBV29-1 and TRBJ1-2, with 9 bases identical to TRBD1. Looked up from germline, CDR1 is SQVTM and CDR2 is ANQGSEA. V was pared by 6 bases and J by 6 bases, with 8 bases of the junction left unmatched. The CDR3 is made up of 13 amino acids. The CDR3 region is CSVAGTGTDGYTF. In DNA form, the CDR3 reads TGCAGCGTGGCCGGGACAGGGACCGATGGCTACACCTTC. Full variable domain (remainder filled in from reference TRBV29-1 and TRBJ1-2): SAVISQKPSRDICQRGTSLTIQCQVDSQVTMMFWYRQQPGQSLTLIATANQGSEATYESGFVIDKFPISRPNLTFSTLTVSNMSPEDSSIYLCSVAGTGTDGYTFGSGTRLTVV.

The V call is TRBV6-5, the J call TRBJ2-1; D ambiguous. This CDR3 is built from 14 residues. Germline V gives CDR1 MNHEY, CDR2 SVGAGI. The germline V and J ends were trimmed by 0 bases and 1 base, with 4 bases remaining between them. The CDR3 DNA sequence: TGTGCCAGCAGTTACTCTGGGTCCTACAATGAGCAGTTCTTC. Protein sequence: CASSYSGSYNEQFF.

The chain joins TRBV11-2 to TRBJ2-5, with D uncertain. Per the germline V gene, CDR1 is SGHAT and CDR2 is FQNNGV. V was shortened by 0 bases and J by 4 bases, with 6 bases between the two germline ends. The CDR3 has 13 residues. The CDR3 loop reads CASSLEIRETQYF. DNA of the CDR3: TGTGCCAGCAGCTTAGAAATCCGAGAGACCCAGTACTTC.

The rearrangement links TRBV7-9 to TRBJ1-4; D not resolved. The V gene lost 1 base and the J gene lost 0 bases, with 6 bases spanning the gap. The germline V gene encodes CDR1 SEHNR and CDR2 FQNEAQ (reference sequence). This CDR3 has 15 amino acids. The CDR3, as DNA: TGTGCCAGCAGCTTAGTTACCGCAACTAATGAAAAACTGTTTTTT. It yields the protein CASSLVTATNEKLFF.